A single sample gave rise to the 26 T cell receptor beta chains below, sequenced in a study of blood T cell repertoires in COVID-19. Generated by immunoSEQ multiplex PCR, the TCRdb table keeps only in-frame clones and is missing some. The sample shows some 220,000 clones, 70% to 85% of them seen only once. The sequencing sample was made of peripheral blood. These receptors were obtained from a man aged 50-59 years with active or convalescent COVID-19.

The chain is built from TRBV14 and TRBJ1-1; D gene uncertain. Between the trimmed V and J ends, which lost 4 bases and 6 bases, there was a span of 12 bases. Germline V lookup: CDR1 SGHDN, CDR2 FVKESK. The length of the CDR3 is 13 residues. The CDR3: CASSRNSLPEAFF. The DNA for the CDR3 is TGTGCCAGCAGCCGTAATTCCCTTCCTGAAGCTTTCTTT.

This sequence joins TRBV19 and TRBJ1-2, with a possible D match to TRBD1 (6 bases). Trimming took 6 bases from V and 2 from J, leaving 13 bases between them. The CDR3 length is 14 residues. The V gene's germline CDR1 is LNHDA and CDR2 SQIVND (reference sequence). CDR3 sequence: CASRNLGQNYGYTF. CDR3 coding DNA: TGTGCCAGTAGAAACCTAGGACAGAACTATGGCTACACCTTC.

The chain recombines TRBV2 with TRBJ1-6; 8 bases match TRBD1. There are 12 residues in the CDR3. The germline V gene has CDR1 SNHLY and CDR2 FYNNEI. Unmatched junction bases numbered 6, after V lost 2 bases and J lost 18 bases. CDR3 amino acids: CASSEQGAGTHF. The DNA of the CDR3 is TGTGCCAGCAGTGAACAGGGGGCGGGGACCCACTTT.

This sequence joins TRBV7-2 and TRBJ1-1; D not certain. V lost 0 bases and J lost 0, with 8 bases in between. This CDR3 is built from 15 residues. Looked up from germline, CDR1 is SGHTA and CDR2 is FQGNSA. The CDR3 loop is CASSLAAGLNTEAFF. In DNA form, the CDR3 reads TGTGCCAGCAGCTTAGCGGCAGGTCTGAACACTGAAGCTTTCTTT.

This clone was seen a single time. The genes are TRBV7-9 and TRBJ2-7, with a possible D match to TRBD1 (5 bases). This CDR3 is 13 amino acids long. From germline, CDR1 is SEHNR and CDR2 FQNEAQ (reference sequence). V lost 0 bases and J lost 7, with 10 bases in between. The DNA for the CDR3 is TGTGCCAGCAGCTTAGCGGGGCAGAGGGAGCAGTACGTC. Amino acid sequence: CASSLAGQREQYV.

The chain recombines TRBV19 with TRBJ1-4; TRBD1 matches at 8 bases. Trimming removed 5 bases from V and 3 bases from J; junction bases left unmatched: 2. The germline V gene has CDR1 LNHDA and CDR2 SQIVND (reference sequence). This CDR3 has 14 amino acids. Here the CDR3 DNA reads TGTGCCAGTAGTGTACAGGGGGCTAATGAAAAACTGTTTTTT. Translated, it gives CASSVQGANEKLFF. The full variable domain, completed using reference TRBV19 and TRBJ1-4, is DGGITQSPKYLFRKEGQNVTLSCEQNLNHDAMYWYRQDPGQGLRLIYYSQIVNDFQKGDIAEGYSVSREKKESFPLTVTSAQKNPTAFYLCASSVQGANEKLFFGSGTQLSVL.

The chain has TRBV21-1 and TRBJ1-4; TRBD1 is the table's D call, not checked against the DNA. TRBV21-1 is classified as a pseudogene. The CDR3 covers 17 residues. CDR3 coding DNA: TGTGCCAGCAGCAAACGGAGGGGACAGGCTACGAGTGAAAAACTGTTTTTT. Residues: CASSKRRGQATSEKLFF.

V usage is TRBV7-2 and J usage is TRBJ2-2; 9 positions agree with TRBD1. V dropped 6 bases and J dropped 5; count of bases not matched to a gene: 4. CDR1 and CDR2 from the germline V gene are SGHTA and FQGNSA. The CDR3 runs to 14 residues. The CDR3 loop reads CASRDRGNTGELFF. The CDR3, as DNA: TGTGCCAGCAGGGACAGGGGAAATACCGGGGAGCTGTTTTTT.

The CDR3 bases are TGTGCCAGCAGCGCCGGTGTGGGGGGGAACACAGATACGCAGTATTTT. Amino acid sequence: CASSAGVGGNTDTQYF. The chain carries TRBV7-9 and TRBJ2-3, with 7 positions matching TRBD2. J lost 2 bases, V lost 5 bases, and 10 bases had no gene match. This CDR3 spans 16 amino acids. Per the germline V gene, CDR1 is SEHNR and CDR2 is FQNEAQ (reference sequence). Variable domain in full (rest from reference TRBV7-9 and TRBJ2-3): DTGVSQNPRHKITKRGQNVTFRCDPISEHNRLYWYRQTLGQGPEFLTYFQNEAQLEKSRLLSDRFSAERPKGSFSTLEIQRTEQGDSAMYLCASSAGVGGNTDTQYFGPGTRLTVL.

This clone occurred once. The chain recombines TRBV5-1 with TRBJ2-7; 7 positions agree with TRBD1. CDR3 length equals 14 residues. The germline V gene has CDR1 SGHRS and CDR2 YFSETQ. Trimming removed 2 bases from V and 1 base from J; junction bases left unmatched: 3. As DNA, the CDR3 is TGCGCCAGCAGCTTACTGACAGGGTCCTACGAGCAGTACTTC. As protein: CASSLLTGSYEQYF.

This clone showed up just once. The chain uses TRBV2 and TRBJ2-3; 7 bases are shared with TRBD1. The CDR3 totals 12 residues. Germline values: CDR1 SNHLY, CDR2 FYNNEI. Trimming cost V 7 bases and J 6 bases; bases outside gene matches: 4. The CDR3 loop reads CASKQTGDTQYF. The CDR3 nucleotides read TGTGCCAGCAAGCAGACAGGGGATACGCAGTATTTT.

This clone was seen once. The rearrangement joins TRBV6-2 or TRBV6-3 to TRBJ2-3, with TRBD1 matching 7 bases. Germline trimming cut 2 bases from V and 2 bases from J; bases unmatched to any gene: 4. The germline CDR1 and CDR2 sequences are MNHEY and SVGEGT. This CDR3 is built from 15 residues. Written as DNA, the CDR3 is TGTGCCAGCAGTTACCGCAGGGGGACCACAGATACGCAGTATTTT. Amino acids: CASSYRRGTTDTQYF.

This chain links TRBV6-5 with TRBJ2-5; TRBD2 matches at 7 bases. The CDR3 consists of 14 residues. V shed 6 bases, J shed 5 bases, and the junction held 9 bases outside the gene matches. The V gene's germline CDR1 is MNHEY and CDR2 SVGAGI. Written as DNA, the CDR3 is TGTGCCAGCAGGGGACTATTAAGTAAGGAGACCCAGTACTTC. Amino acid sequence: CASRGLLSKETQYF.

The chain has TRBV5-1 and TRBJ2-1; 12 bases match TRBD2. CDR3 length equals 18 residues. V lost 4 bases and J lost 0; bases outside the gene matches: 8. Germline V gene data show CDR1 as SGHRS and CDR2 as YFSETQ. CDR3 coding DNA: TGCGCCAGCAGCGGGGGACTAGCGGGTCCTAGCTCCTACAATGAGCAGTTCTTC. It translates to CASSGGLAGPSSYNEQFF.

V is TRBV28 and J is TRBJ2-5; 8 nucleotides agree with TRBD1. V lost 3 bases, J lost 2 bases, and 20 bases stayed unmatched. The length of the CDR3 is 20 residues. Per the germline V gene, CDR1 is MDHEN and CDR2 is SYDVKM. The CDR3 DNA reads as TGTGCCAGCAGTTTTTTGTTTGCTCGTGGTGGGGGGACAGGACAAGAGACCCAGTACTTC. Residues: CASSFLFARGGGTGQETQYF.

This clone was observed once. The chain carries TRBV4-1 and TRBJ2-5; tentative D call: TRBD2 (6 bases). CDR1 is MGHRA and CDR2 is YSYEKL in the germline V gene. Trimming cost V 2 bases and J 2 bases, with 15 bases left between them. The CDR3 is 16 residues long. The CDR3 nucleotides are TGCGCCAGCAGCCAACGGCTCGATGGAGGGCAAGAGACCCAGTACTTC. Encoded protein: CASSQRLDGGQETQYF.

The chain joins TRBV7-2 to TRBJ2-5, with 9 bases aligning to TRBD2. The germline V gene encodes CDR1 SGHTA and CDR2 FQGNSA. Losses at the gene ends were 1 base for V and 4 bases for J; bases not matched to a gene: 4. CDR3 length equals 15 residues. CDR3 amino acids: CASSLENSGGETQYF. The DNA for the CDR3 is TGTGCCAGCAGCTTAGAAAATAGCGGGGGAGAGACCCAGTACTTC.

V is TRBV9 and J is TRBJ2-7, with D possibly being TRBD2 (5 bases). V lost 4 bases, J lost 5 bases, and 16 bases lay in between. Germline V gene data show CDR1 as SGDLS and CDR2 as YYNGEE. The CDR3 sequence is 14 residues long. CDR3 loop: CASSLHTGIDEQYF. As DNA, the CDR3 is TGTGCCAGCAGCTTACATACGGGGATCGACGAGCAGTACTTC.

This clone was picked up a small number of times. The chain is built from TRBV9 and TRBJ1-1, with 9 bases matching TRBD1. Trimming at V came to 3 bases and at J to 0 bases, leaving 3 bases not matched to a gene. Germline V gives CDR1 SGDLS, CDR2 YYNGEE. This CDR3 has 15 amino acids. The CDR3 DNA follows: TGTGCCAGCAGCGGCGGACAGGGGATGAACACTGAAGCTTTCTTT. This encodes CASSGGQGMNTEAFF.

The chain uses TRBV28 and TRBJ1-3; the match to TRBD1 covers 8 bases. V lost 7 bases and J lost 2; bases outside the gene matches: 7. Germline CDR1 MDHEN, CDR2 SYDVKM. This CDR3 region has 15 residues. The CDR3 protein is CASTRTGFTGNTIYF. CDR3 nucleotides: TGTGCCAGCACACGGACAGGGTTCACTGGAAACACCATATATTTT.

The genes are TRBV28 and TRBJ1-1; maybe TRBD1 (6 bases). Per germline, CDR1 MDHEN and CDR2 SYDVKM. The V end lost 1 base, the J end lost 5 bases, and 14 bases lay between the germline ends. The CDR3 consists of 15 residues. For the CDR3, the DNA is TGTGCCAGCAGTTTATATGGGGGCGGTAATACTGAAGCTTTCTTT. It yields the protein CASSLYGGGNTEAFF.

The chain couples TRBV5-1 to TRBJ2-5; TRBD2 matches at 11 bases. This CDR3 contains 17 residues. V dropped 0 bases and J dropped 0; count of bases not matched to a gene: 4. The V gene's germline CDR1 is SGHRS and CDR2 YFSETQ. The CDR3 loop is CASSLGLAGPYQETQYF. CDR3 coding DNA: TGCGCCAGCAGCTTGGGACTAGCGGGGCCGTACCAAGAGACCCAGTACTTC.

The chain uses TRBV7-2 and TRBJ1-3; D unresolved. CDR3 length: 14 amino acids. Trimming stripped 1 base from V and 8 bases from J, with 12 bases between. Germline CDR1 reads SGHTA; CDR2 reads FQGNSA. CDR3 sequence (DNA): TGTGCCAGCAGCTTAGAATTGGTGAGAGACACCATATATTTT. Protein product: CASSLELVRDTIYF.

J is TRBJ1-1 and V is TRBV4-3; the D is unclear. Trimming left V 0 bases short and J 8 bases short, with 16 bases between. The CDR3 sequence is 15 residues long. Germline V gives CDR1 LGHNA, CDR2 YSLEER. The CDR3, as DNA: TGCGCCAGCAGCCAAGACACTAGGGAGATTAACGAAGCTTTCTTT. It encodes CASSQDTREINEAFF.

The rearrangement joins TRBV19 to TRBJ2-3, with 11 bases aligning to TRBD1. J was trimmed by 6 bases and V by 5 bases; bases with no gene match: 7. Germline assignment: CDR1 LNHDA and CDR2 SQIVND (reference sequence). There are 15 residues in the CDR3. CDR3 nucleotides: TGTGCCAGTAGTCATGGGACAGGGGGTAAGGATACGCAGTATTTT. Its translation: CASSHGTGGKDTQYF.

The chain combines TRBV4-3 with TRBJ1-2, with no clear D. Between the trimmed V and J ends, which lost 0 bases and 6 bases, there was a span of 11 bases. The CDR3 contains 14 residues. The germline gives CDR1 LGHNA, CDR2 YSLEER. CDR3 in amino acids: CASSQEYGLDGYTF. Here the CDR3 DNA reads TGCGCCAGCAGCCAAGAGTACGGGTTGGATGGCTACACCTTC.